The clone carrying this T cell receptor beta chain was counted once. Generated by immunoSEQ multiplex PCR, the TCRdb table keeps only in-frame clones and is missing some. The sample contains about 28,000 clones, about 78% of which appear only once. This sample was included in a study of PD-1 blockade in classical Hodgkin lymphoma. Relapses following autologous stem cell transplantation were seen in all patients, with brentuximab vedotin exposure varying. V lost 4 bases, J lost 10 bases, and 8 bases lay in between. Per germline, CDR1 MDHEN and CDR2 SYDVKM. This CDR3 is built from 11 residues. The chain combines TRBV28 with TRBJ1-5; D possibly corresponds to TRBD1 (6 bases). The sample in question was peripheral blood mononuclear cells (PBMCs), obtained before the second cycle of nivolumab. The origin of this receptor is a human donor with classical Hodgkin lymphoma. The CDR3 loop reads CASSSQGPQHF. CDR3 DNA: TGTGCCAGCAGTTCACAGGGCCCCCAGCATTTT. The full variable domain, in which reference TRBV28 and TRBJ1-5 provide the parts outside the CDR3, is DVKVTQSSRYLVKRTGEKVFLECVQDMDHENMFWYRQDPGLGLRLIYFSYDVKMKEKGDIPEGYSVSREKKERFSLILESASTNQTSMYLCASSSQGPQHFGDGTRLSIL.